Reported below is one T cell receptor beta chain. Additional DNA sequences in this sample encode the identical CDR3. This sample was included in a study of blood T cell repertoires in COVID-19. Here immunoSEQ multiplex PCR was the method, and the copy in TCRdb shows in-frame clones only, minus some. The sample comprises around 230,000 clones, approximately 84% of which are singletons, and approximately 7.2% rests with the top ten. Germline CDR1 and CDR2: MNHEY and SMNVEV (reference sequence). V was trimmed by 6 bases and J by 1 base, leaving 9 bases between them. The CDR3 runs to 13 residues. The V call is TRBV27, the J call TRBJ1-1; no reliable D call. The source is a woman at least 80 years old with acute or convalescent COVID-19. Sequencing was done on a sample of peripheral blood. The CDR3 reads CASSRRGNTEAFF. The CDR3 DNA follows: TGTGCCAGCAGCCGTCGGGGGAACACTGAAGCTTTCTTT.